This T cell receptor beta chain was found in a study of T cell responses to AZD1222 COVID-19 vaccine. Libraries were prepared by immunoSEQ multiplex PCR; TCRdb keeps only in-frame clonotypes and omits some of them. The repertoire holds 130,000 to 150,000 clones, with 92% as singletons. To note about this clone: Within the sample, other DNA sequences also encode this same CDR3.

V shed 4 bases and J 8 bases; nucleotides not matched to a gene: 16. The V gene's germline CDR1 is SGHDN and CDR2 FVKESK. The CDR3 sequence is 17 residues long. The chain has TRBV14 and TRBJ1-1; 10 nucleotides line up with TRBD1. The sequence came from an adult in good health. Material: peripheral blood, obtained on day 0 of AZD1222 vaccination. DNA of the CDR3: TGTGCCAGCAGCCTCCTAGGGTCAACCGGGACAGGGGAAGAAGCTTTCTTT. Its protein is CASSLLGSTGTGEEAFF.